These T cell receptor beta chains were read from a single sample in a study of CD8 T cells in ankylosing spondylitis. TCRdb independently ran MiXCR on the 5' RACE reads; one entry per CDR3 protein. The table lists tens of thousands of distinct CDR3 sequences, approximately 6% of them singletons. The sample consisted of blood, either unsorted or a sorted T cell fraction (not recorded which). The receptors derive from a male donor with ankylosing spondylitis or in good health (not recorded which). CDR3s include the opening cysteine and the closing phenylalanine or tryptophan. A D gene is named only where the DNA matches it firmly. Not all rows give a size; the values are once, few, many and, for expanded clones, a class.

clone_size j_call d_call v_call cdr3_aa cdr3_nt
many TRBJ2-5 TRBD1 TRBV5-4 CASSFWDRVQTQYF TGTGCCAGCAGCTTCTGGGACAGGGTGCAGACCCAGTACTTC
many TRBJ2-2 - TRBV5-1 CASSLDRSGELFF TGCGCCAGCAGCTTGGACCGTTCCGGGGAGCTGTTTTTT
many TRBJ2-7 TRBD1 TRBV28 CASSLPGQVYEQYF TGTGCCAGCAGTTTGCCGGGACAGGTCTACGAGCAGTACTTC
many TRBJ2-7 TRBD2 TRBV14 CASSQLSGRVDEQYF TGTGCCAGCAGCCAGCTTAGCGGGAGAGTCGACGAGCAGTACTTC
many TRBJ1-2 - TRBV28 CASSETRNSGYGYTF TGTGCCAGCAGCGAAACCCGTAACAGTGGCTATGGCTACACCTTC
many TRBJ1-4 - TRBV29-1 CSAHRGEGEKLFF TGCAGCGCGCATCGGGGTGAGGGCGAAAAACTGTTTTTT
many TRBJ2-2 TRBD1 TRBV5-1 CASSTGQGNGELFF TGCGCCAGCAGCACGGGACAGGGGAACGGGGAGCTGTTTTTT
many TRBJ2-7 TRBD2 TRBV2 CASKWVAGRAKPYEQYF TGTGCCAGCAAGTGGGTAGCCGGGAGGGCCAAGCCCTACGAGCAGTACTTC
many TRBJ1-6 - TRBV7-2 CASSPGVNSPLHF TGTGCCAGCAGCCCAGGGGTAAATTCACCCCTCCACTTT
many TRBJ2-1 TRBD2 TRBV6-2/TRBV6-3 CASSYLAGRSYNEQFF TGTGCCAGCAGTTATCTAGCGGGGCGCTCATACAATGAGCAGTTCTTC
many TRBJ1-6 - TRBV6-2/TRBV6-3 CASSRGTEQSPLHF TGTGCCAGCAGTCGAGGGACCGAGCAATCACCCCTCCACTTT
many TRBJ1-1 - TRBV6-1 CASSSDAWNTEAFF TGTGCCAGCAGCTCGGACGCATGGAACACTGAAGCTTTCTTT
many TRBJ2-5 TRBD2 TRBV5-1 CASSRGSQETQYF TGCGCCAGCAGCCGCGGGAGTCAAGAGACCCAGTACTTC
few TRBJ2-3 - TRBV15 CATATGSIPDTQYF TGTGCCACAGCTACAGGGTCTATACCAGATACGCAGTATTTT
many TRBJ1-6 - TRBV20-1 CSAFRDRDSPLHF TGCAGTGCTTTCCGGGACCGCGATTCACCCCTCCACTTT
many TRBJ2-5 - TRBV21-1 CASSITRQGGEETQYF TGTGCCAGCAGCATCACTCGACAGGGCGGAGAAGAGACCCAGTACTTC
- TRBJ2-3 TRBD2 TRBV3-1 CACCPLAGPSTDTQYF TGTGCCTGCTGCCCCTTAGCGGGGCCGAGCACAGATACGCAGTATTTT
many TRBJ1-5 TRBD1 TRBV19 CASSPPGQGNQPQHF TGTGCCAGTAGTCCCCCCGGACAGGGGAACCAGCCCCAGCATTTT
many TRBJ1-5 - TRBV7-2 CASSLAKGGTRNQPQHF TGTGCCAGCAGCTTAGCGAAGGGGGGTACCCGTAATCAGCCCCAGCATTTT